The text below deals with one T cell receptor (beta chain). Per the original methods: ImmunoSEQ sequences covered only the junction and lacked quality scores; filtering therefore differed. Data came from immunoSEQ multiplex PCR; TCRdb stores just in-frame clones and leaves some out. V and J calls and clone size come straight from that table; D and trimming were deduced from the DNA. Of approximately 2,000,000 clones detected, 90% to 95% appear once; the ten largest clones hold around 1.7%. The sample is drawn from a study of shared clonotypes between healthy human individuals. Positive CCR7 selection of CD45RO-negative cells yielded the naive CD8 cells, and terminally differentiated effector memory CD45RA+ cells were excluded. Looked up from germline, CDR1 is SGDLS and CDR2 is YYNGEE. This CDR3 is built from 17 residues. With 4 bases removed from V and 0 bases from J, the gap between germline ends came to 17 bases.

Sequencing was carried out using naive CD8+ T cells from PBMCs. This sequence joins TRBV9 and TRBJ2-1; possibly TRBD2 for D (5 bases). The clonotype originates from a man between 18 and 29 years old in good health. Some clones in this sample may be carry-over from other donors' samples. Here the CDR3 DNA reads TGTGCCAGCAGCCCGAGAGTGACTAAAACCTCCTACAATGAGCAGTTCTTC. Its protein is CASSPRVTKTSYNEQFF.